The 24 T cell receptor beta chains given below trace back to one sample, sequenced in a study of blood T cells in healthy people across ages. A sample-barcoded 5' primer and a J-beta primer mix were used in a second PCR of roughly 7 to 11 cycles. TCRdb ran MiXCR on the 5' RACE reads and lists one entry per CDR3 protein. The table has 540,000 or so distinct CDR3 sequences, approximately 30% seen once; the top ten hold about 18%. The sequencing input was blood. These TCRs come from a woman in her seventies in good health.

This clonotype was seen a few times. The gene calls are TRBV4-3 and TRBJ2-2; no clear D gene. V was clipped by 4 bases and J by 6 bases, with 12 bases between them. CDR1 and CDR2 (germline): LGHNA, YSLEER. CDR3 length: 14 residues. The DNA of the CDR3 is TGCGCCAGCAGCCCCCGGACCTTTTCCGGGGAGCTGTTTTTT. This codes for CASSPRTFSGELFF.

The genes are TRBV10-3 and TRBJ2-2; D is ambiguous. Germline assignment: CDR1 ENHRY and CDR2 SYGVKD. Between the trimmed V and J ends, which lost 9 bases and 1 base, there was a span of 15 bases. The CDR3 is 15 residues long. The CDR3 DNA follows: TGTGCCATTGGCGCGTCGGCACTGAACACCGGGGAGCTGTTTTTT. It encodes CAIGASALNTGELFF.

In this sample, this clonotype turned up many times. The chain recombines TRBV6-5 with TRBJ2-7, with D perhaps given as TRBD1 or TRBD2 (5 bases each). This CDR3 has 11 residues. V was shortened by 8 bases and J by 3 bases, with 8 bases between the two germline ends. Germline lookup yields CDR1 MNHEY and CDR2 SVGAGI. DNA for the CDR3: TGTGCCAGCGGGGGAAACTACGAGCAGTACTTC. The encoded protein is CASGGNYEQYF.

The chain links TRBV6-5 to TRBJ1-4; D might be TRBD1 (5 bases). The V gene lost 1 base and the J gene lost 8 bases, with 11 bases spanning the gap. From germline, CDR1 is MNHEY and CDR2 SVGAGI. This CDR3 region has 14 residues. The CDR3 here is CASSYYGQEEKLFF. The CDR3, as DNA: TGTGCCAGCAGTTACTACGGACAAGAGGAAAAACTGTTTTTT.

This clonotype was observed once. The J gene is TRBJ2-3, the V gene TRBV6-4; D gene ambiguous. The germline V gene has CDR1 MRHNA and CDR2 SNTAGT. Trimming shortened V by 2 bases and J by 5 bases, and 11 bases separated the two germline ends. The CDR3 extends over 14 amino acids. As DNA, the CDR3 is TGTGCCAGCAGTGACCTAGGCGTGGGAGATACGCAGTATTTT. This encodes CASSDLGVGDTQYF.

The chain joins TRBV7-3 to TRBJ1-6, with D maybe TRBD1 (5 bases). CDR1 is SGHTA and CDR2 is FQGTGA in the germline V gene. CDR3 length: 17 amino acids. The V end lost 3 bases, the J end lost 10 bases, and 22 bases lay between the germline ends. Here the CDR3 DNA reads TGTGCCAGCAGCTTCGCATGGGGACCCGGGAAGGCATCACCCCTCCACTTT. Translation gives CASSFAWGPGKASPLHF.

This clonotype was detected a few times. The DNA for the CDR3 is TGTGCCAGCAGTCCGACTCGACAGGGAAGGCGTGGGGGCTATGGCTACACCTTC. Encoded protein: CASSPTRQGRRGGYGYTF. The genes are TRBV6-1 and TRBJ1-2, with 7 bases matching TRBD1. Trimming took 5 bases from V and 4 from J; bases not matched to a gene: 19. Germline V gene data show CDR1 as MNHNS and CDR2 as SASEGT. This CDR3 contains 18 residues.

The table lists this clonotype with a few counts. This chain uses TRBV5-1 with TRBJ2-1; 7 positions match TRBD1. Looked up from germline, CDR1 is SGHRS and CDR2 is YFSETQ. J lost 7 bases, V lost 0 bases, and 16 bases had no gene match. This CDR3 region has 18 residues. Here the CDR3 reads CASSLEVPGGRERNEQFF. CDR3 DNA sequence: TGCGCCAGCAGCTTGGAGGTCCCAGGGGGACGTGAGCGGAATGAGCAGTTCTTC.

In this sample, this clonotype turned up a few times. The CDR3 region is CSARDLGTGSTEAFF. In DNA form, the CDR3 reads TGCAGTGCTAGAGATCTCGGGACAGGGTCTACTGAAGCTTTCTTT. This chain uses TRBV20-1 with TRBJ1-1; TRBD1 agrees at 9 bases. The CDR3 extends over 15 amino acids. Looked up from germline, CDR1 is DFQATT and CDR2 is SNEGSKA (reference sequence). Trimming at V came to 0 bases and at J to 5 bases, leaving 7 bases not matched to a gene.

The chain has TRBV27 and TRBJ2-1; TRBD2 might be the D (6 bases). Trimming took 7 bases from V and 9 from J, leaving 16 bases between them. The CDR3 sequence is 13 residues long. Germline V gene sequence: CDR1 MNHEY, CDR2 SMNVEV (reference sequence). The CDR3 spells CASTFGGRGEQFF. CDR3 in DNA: TGTGCCAGCACCTTCGGGGGACGCGGTGAGCAGTTCTTC.

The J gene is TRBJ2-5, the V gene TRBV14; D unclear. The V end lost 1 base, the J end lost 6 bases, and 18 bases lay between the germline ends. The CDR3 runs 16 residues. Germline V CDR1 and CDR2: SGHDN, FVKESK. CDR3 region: CASSQGKTLYAQTQYF. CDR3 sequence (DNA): TGTGCCAGCAGCCAAGGGAAAACACTATATGCCCAGACCCAGTACTTC. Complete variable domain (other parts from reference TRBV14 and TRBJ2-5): EAGVTQFPSHSVIEKGQTVTLRCDPISGHDNLYWYRRVMGKEIKFLLHFVKESKQDESGMPNNRFLAERTGGTYSTLKVQPAELEDSGVYFCASSQGKTLYAQTQYFGPGTRLLVL.

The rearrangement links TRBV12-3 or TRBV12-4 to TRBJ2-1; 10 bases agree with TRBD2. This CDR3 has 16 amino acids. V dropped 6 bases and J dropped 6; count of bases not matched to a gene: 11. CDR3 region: CASSPPGLAVPNEQFF. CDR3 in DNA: TGTGCCAGCAGCCCCCCTGGACTAGCGGTACCCAATGAGCAGTTCTTC.

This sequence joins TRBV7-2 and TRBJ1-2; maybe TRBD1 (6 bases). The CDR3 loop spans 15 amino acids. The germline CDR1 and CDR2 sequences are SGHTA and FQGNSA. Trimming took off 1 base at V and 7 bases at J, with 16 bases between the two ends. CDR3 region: CASSLEGVPGGGYTF. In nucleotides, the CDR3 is TGTGCCAGCAGCTTAGAGGGGGTGCCCGGAGGTGGCTACACCTTC. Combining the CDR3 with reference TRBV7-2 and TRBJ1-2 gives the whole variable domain GAGVSQSPSNKVTEKGKDVELRCDPISGHTALYWYRQSLGQGLEFLIYFQGNSAPDKSGLPSDRFSAERTGGSVSTLTIQRTQQEDSAVYLCASSLEGVPGGGYTFGSGTRLTVV.

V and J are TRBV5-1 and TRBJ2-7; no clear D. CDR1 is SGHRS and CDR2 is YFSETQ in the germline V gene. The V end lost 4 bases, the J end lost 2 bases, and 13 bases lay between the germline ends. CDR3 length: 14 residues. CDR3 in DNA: TGCGCCAGCAGCCCTACATCCTCTGCCTACGAGCAGTACTTC. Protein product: CASSPTSSAYEQYF.

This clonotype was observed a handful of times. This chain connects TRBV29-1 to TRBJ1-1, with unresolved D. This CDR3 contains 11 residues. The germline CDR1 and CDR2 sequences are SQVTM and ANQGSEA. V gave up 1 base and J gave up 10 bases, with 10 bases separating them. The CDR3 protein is CSVEVAPGAFF. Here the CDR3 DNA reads TGCAGCGTTGAAGTCGCGCCAGGAGCTTTCTTT.

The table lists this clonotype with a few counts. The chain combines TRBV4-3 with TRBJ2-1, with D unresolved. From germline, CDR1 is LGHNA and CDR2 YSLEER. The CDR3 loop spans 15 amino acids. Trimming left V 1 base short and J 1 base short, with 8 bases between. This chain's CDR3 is CASSQGSLSYNEQFF. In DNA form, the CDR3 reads TGCGCCAGCAGCCAAGGGTCGTTATCCTACAATGAGCAGTTCTTC.

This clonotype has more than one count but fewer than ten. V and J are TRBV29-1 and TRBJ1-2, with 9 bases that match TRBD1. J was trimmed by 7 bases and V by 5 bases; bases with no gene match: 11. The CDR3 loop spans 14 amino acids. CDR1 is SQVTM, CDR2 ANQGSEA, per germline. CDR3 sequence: CSVRNTGTGFGYTF. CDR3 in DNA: TGCAGCGTTAGGAATACCGGGACAGGGTTTGGCTACACCTTC.

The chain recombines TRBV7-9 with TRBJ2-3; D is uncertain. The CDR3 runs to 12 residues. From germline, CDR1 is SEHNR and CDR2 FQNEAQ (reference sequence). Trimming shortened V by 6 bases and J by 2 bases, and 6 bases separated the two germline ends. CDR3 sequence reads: CASRLNTDTQYF. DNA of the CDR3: TGTGCCAGCAGACTTAACACAGATACGCAGTATTTT.

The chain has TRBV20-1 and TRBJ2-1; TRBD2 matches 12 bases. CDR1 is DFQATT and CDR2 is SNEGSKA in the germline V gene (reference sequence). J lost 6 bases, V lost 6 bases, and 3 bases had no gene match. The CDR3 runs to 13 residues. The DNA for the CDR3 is TGCAGTGCGTGGACTAGCGGGGCCAATGAGCAGTTCTTC. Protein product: CSAWTSGANEQFF.

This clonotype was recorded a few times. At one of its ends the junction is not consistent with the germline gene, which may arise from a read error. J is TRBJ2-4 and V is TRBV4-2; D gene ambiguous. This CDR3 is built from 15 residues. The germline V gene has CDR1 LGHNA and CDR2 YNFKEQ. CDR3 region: CASSQEVLNRNIRYF. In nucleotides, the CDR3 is TGTGCCAGCAGCCAAGAGGTTCTGAATAGGAACATTCGGTACTTC.

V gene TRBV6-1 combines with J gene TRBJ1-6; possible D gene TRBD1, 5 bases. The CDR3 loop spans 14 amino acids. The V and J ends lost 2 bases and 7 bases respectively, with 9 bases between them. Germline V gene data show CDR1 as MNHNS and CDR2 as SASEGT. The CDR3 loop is CASSEQGFNSPLHF. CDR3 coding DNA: TGTGCCAGCAGTGAACAGGGCTTCAATTCACCCCTCCACTTT.

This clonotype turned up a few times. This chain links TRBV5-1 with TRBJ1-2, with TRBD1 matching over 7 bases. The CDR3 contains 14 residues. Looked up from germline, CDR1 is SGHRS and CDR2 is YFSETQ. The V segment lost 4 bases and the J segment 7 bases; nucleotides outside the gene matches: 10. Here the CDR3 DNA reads TGCGCCAGCAGCGAGACAGGGAGACAGGCTGGCTACACCTTC. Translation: CASSETGRQAGYTF.

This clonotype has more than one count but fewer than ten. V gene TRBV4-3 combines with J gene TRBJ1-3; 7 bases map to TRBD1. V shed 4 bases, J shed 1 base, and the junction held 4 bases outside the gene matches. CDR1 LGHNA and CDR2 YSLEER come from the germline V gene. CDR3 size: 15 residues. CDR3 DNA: TGCGCCAGCAGCCGATTGACAGGGTCTGGAAACACCATATATTTT. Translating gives CASSRLTGSGNTIYF.

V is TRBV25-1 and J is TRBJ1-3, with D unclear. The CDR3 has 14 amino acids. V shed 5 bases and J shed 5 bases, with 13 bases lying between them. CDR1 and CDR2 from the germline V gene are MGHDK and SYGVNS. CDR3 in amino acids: CASSSWDDRNTIYF. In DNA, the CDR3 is TGTGCCAGCAGTTCTTGGGATGACAGAAACACCATATATTTT.